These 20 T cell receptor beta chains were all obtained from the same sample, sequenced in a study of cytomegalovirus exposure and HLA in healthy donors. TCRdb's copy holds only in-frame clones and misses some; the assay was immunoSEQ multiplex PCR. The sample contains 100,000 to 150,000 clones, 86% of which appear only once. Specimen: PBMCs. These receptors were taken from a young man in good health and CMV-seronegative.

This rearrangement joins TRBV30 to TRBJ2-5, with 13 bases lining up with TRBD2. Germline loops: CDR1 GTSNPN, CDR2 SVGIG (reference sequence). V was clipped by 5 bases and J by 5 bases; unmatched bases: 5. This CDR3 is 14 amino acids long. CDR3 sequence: CAWEGTSGIETQYF. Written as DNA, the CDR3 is TGTGCCTGGGAAGGGACTAGCGGGATTGAGACCCAGTACTTC.

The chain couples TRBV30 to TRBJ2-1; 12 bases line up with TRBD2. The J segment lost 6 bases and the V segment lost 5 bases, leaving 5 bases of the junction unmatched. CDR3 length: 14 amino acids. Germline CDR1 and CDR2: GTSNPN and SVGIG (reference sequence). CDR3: CAWAGTSGFNEQFF. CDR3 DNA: TGTGCCTGGGCCGGGACTAGCGGGTTCAATGAGCAGTTCTTC.

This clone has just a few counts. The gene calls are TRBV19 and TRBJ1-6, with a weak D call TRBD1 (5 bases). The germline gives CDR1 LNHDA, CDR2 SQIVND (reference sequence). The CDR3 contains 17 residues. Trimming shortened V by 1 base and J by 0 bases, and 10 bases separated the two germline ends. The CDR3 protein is CASSIAPRGSYNSPLHF. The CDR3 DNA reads TGTGCCAGTAGTATAGCCCCTAGGGGCTCCTATAATTCACCCCTCCACTTT.

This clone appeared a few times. The CDR3 is CASSRTSGSTDTQYF. The CDR3, as DNA: TGTGCCAGCAGTCGGACTAGCGGGAGCACAGATACGCAGTATTTT. The chain uses TRBV6-5 and TRBJ2-3; 11 nucleotides match TRBD2. CDR3 length equals 15 residues. Germline V CDR1 and CDR2: MNHEY, SVGAGI. J lost 0 bases, V lost 5 bases, and 1 base had no gene match.

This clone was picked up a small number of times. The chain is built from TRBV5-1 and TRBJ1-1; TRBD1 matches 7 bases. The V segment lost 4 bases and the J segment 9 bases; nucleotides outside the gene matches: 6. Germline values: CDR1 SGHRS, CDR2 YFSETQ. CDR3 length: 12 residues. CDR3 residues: CASSEGTVKAFF. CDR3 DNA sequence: TGCGCCAGCAGCGAAGGGACAGTTAAAGCTTTCTTT.

CDR3 loop: CASSLEPHWSTEAFF. CDR3 coding DNA: TGTGCCAGCAGCTTAGAACCCCATTGGAGCACTGAAGCTTTCTTT. This chain connects TRBV11-2 to TRBJ1-1; D is uncertain. The length of the CDR3 is 15 residues. V shed 0 bases and J shed 4 bases, with 12 bases lying between them. Germline-derived CDR1 and CDR2 are SGHAT and FQNNGV.

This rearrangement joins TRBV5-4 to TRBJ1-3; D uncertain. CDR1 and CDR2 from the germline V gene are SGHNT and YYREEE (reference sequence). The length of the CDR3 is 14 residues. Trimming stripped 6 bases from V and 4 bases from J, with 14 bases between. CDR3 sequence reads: CASTREPTGNTIYF. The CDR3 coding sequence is TGTGCCAGCACCCGAGAGCCAACGGGAAACACCATATATTTT.

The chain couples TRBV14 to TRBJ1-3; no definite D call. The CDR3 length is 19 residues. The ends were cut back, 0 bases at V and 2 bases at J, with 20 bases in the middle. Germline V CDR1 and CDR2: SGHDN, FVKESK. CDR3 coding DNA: TGTGCCAGCAGCCAAGAGATCGGTTGGGCGGGGATGCCTGGAAACACCATATATTTT. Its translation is CASSQEIGWAGMPGNTIYF. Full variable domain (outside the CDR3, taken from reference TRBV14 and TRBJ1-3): EAGVTQFPSHSVIEKGQTVTLRCDPISGHDNLYWYRRVMGKEIKFLLHFVKESKQDESGMPNNRFLAERTGGTYSTLKVQPAELEDSGVYFCASSQEIGWAGMPGNTIYFGEGSWLTVV.

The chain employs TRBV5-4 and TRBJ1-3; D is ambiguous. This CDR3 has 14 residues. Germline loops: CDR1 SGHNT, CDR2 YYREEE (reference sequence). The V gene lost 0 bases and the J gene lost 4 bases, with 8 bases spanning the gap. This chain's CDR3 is CASSLGPRGNTIYF. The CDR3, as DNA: TGTGCCAGCAGCTTGGGCCCGCGGGGAAACACCATATATTTT.

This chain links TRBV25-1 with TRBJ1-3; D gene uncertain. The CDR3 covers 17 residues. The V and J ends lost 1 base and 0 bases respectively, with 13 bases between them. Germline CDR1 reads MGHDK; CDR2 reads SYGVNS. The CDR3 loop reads CASSELVTWSSGNTIYF. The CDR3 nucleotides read TGTGCCAGCAGTGAATTGGTCACCTGGAGCTCTGGAAACACCATATATTTT.

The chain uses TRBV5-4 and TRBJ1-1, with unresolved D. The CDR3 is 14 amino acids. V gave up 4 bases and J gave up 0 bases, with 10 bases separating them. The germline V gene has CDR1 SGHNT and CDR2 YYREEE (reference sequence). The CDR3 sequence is CASSRSSVNTEAFF. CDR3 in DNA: TGTGCCAGCAGCAGAAGTTCGGTGAACACTGAAGCTTTCTTT.

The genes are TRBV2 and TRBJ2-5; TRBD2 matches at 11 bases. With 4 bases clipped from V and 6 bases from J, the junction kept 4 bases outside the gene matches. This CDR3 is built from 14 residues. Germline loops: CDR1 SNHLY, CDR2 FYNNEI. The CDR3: CASSGLAGSQTQYF. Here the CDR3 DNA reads TGTGCCAGCAGTGGACTAGCGGGGAGTCAGACCCAGTACTTC.

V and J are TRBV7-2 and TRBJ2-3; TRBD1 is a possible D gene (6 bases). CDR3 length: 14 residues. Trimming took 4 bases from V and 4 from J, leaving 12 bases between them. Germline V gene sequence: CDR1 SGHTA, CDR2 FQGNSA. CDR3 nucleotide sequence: TGTGCCAGCAGCTCAGGGGTCAGCGCAGATACGCAGTATTTT. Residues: CASSSGVSADTQYF.

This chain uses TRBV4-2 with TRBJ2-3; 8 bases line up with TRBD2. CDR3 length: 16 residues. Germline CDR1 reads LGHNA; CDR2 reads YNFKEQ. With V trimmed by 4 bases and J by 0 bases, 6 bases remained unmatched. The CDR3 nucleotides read TGTGCCAGCAGCCGGGCGGGGGGTACTAGCACAGATACGCAGTATTTT. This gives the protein CASSRAGGTSTDTQYF.

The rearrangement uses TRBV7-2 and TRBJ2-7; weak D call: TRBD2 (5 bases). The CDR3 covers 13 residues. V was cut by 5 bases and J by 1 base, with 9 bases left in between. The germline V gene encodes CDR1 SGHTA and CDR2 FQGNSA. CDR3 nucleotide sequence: TGTGCCAGCAGCCCACCGGGGTCCTACGAGCAGTACTTC. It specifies CASSPPGSYEQYF.

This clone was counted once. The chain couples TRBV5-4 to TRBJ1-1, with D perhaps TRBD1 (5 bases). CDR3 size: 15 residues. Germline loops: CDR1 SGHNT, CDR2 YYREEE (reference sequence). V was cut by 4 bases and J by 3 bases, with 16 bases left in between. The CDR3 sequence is CASSPKGRVYTEAFF. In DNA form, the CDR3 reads TGTGCCAGCAGCCCGAAGGGCAGGGTTTACACTGAAGCTTTCTTT.

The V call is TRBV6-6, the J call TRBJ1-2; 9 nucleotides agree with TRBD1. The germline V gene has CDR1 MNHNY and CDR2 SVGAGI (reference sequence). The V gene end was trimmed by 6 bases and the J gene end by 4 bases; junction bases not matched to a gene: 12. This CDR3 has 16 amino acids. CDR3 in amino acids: CASSRRRQGVGYGYTF. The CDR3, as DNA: TGTGCCAGCAGCAGACGCCGACAGGGGGTGGGCTATGGCTACACCTTC.

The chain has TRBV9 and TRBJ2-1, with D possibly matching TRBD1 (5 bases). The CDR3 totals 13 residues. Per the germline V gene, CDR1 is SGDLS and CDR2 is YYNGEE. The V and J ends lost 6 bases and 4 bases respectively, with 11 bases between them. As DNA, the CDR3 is TGTGCCAGCAAGGCAGGGTCATACAATGAGCAGTTCTTC. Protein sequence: CASKAGSYNEQFF.

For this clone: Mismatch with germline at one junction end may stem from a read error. The chain's CDR3 is CVSSGLAGVGELFF. CDR3 DNA sequence: TGTGTCAGCAGTGGGCTAGCGGGAGTCGGGGAGCTGTTTTTT. This chain uses TRBV6-1 with TRBJ2-2, with 10 bases matching TRBD2. The germline CDR1 and CDR2 sequences are MNHNS and SASEGT. There are 14 residues in the CDR3.

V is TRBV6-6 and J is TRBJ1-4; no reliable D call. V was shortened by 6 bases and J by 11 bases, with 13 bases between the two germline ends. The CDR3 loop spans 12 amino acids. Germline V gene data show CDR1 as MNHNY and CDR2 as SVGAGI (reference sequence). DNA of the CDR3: TGTGCCAGCAGCCCCGGAGGGCCCAAACTGTTTTTT. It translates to CASSPGGPKLFF.